Relative to its sample, the clone carrying this TCR beta chain is medium-sized. What it recognizes is unknown. About 550 ng RNA was reverse transcribed with alpha and beta constant-region primers. Alpha and beta chain libraries were made separately by chain-specific third strand synthesis with multiplexing indices. TCRdb re-called the 5' RACE reads through MiXCR, storing one row per CDR3 protein. The table records more than 8,000 distinct CDR3 sequences, around 8% of them present only once. The sample originates from a study of HIV-infected patients and healthy controls. Study-wide results and limits: MAIT alpha-chain CDR3s were frequent in healthy controls, depleted in HIV+. Slight age and sex differences between study cohorts did not explain the diversity differences.

Germline loops: CDR1 SEHNR, CDR2 FQNEAQ (reference sequence). The CDR3 consists of 14 residues. V was pared by 5 bases and J by 0 bases, with 5 bases between. All unsorted peripheral T cells were captured because whole blood was used without fractionation. The sequencing sample was made of blood. The V gene is TRBV7-9, the J gene TRBJ2-6; no definite D call. The sequence derives from an adult in good health. The CDR3 DNA reads TGTGCCAGCAGCCCTCGCTCTGGGGCCAACGTCCTGACTTTC. Translating gives CASSPRSGANVLTF.